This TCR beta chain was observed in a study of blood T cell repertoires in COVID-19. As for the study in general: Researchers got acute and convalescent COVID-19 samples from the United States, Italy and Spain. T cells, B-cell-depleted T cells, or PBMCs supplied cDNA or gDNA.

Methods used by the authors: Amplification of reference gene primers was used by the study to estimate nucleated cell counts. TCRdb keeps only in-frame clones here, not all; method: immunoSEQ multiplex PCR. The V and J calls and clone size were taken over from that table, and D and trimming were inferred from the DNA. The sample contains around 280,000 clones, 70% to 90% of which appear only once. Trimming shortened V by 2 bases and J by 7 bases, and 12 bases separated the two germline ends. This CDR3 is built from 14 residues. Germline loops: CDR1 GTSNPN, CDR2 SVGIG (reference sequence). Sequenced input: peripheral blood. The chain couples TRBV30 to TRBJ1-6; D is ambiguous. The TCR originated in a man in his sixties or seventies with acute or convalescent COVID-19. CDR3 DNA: TGTGCCTGGAGTTACGGTTCGGGGAATTCACCCCTCCACTTT. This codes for CAWSYGSGNSPLHF.